This record covers a single TCR beta chain. MiXCR was run by TCRdb on the RT-PCR reads, yielding one entry per CDR3 protein. Here the sample spans tens of thousands of distinct CDR3 sequences, roughly 50% being singletons. This entry is derived from a study of patients and donors after allogeneic stem cell transplantation. This clonotype was obtained from a human donor who was either an allogeneic HSCT recipient or a stem cell or donor lymphocyte infusion donor (not recorded which). It is not recorded whose cells these are; they may come from a transplant donor. The source material was blood, either unsorted or a sorted T cell fraction (not recorded which).

The CDR3 sequence is CASARVQADTQYF. CDR3 coding DNA: TGCGCCAGCGCCAGGGTACAAGCAGATACGCAGTATTTT. The rearrangement uses TRBV5-1 and TRBJ2-3; perhaps TRBD1 as D (5 bases). CDR1 is SGHRS, CDR2 YFSETQ, per germline. There are 13 residues in the CDR3. Trimming left V 7 bases short and J 4 bases short, with 13 bases between.